This T cell receptor beta chain was obtained from a study of neoadjuvant anti-PD-1 for oral cavity cancer. Only in-frame clones appear in the TCRdb table, and some are missing; sequencing was by immunoSEQ multiplex PCR. The data hold 7,000 or so clones, with about 46% observed a single time. The CDR3 contains 16 residues. After removal of 4 bases from V and 1 base from J, the junction contained 7 bases not matched to a gene. The germline gives CDR1 SGHRS, CDR2 YFSETQ. The sequence came from a person between 35 and 79 years old with oral cavity squamous cell carcinoma. The specimen was tumor tissue, collected before nivolumab (anti-PD-1) treatment. V gene TRBV5-1 combines with J gene TRBJ2-5; 10 bases match TRBD2. The CDR3 region is CASSRGLAEGQETQYF. Here the CDR3 DNA reads TGCGCCAGCAGCCGCGGACTAGCGGAGGGCCAAGAGACCCAGTACTTC.